This T cell receptor (beta chain) was recorded in a study of blood T cell repertoires in COVID-19. Study details: Researchers got acute and convalescent COVID-19 samples from the United States, Italy and Spain. T cells, B-cell-depleted T cells, or PBMCs supplied cDNA or gDNA.

Per the germline V gene, CDR1 is SGHRS and CDR2 is YFSETQ. This CDR3 has 14 amino acids. Between the trimmed V and J ends, which lost 0 bases and 7 bases, there was a span of 14 bases. Original processing notes: Amplification of reference gene primers provided the estimated nucleated cell counts. Assay: immunoSEQ multiplex PCR; the TCRdb copy retains only in-frame clones and omits some. Clone size and the V and J calls come from that table; the DNA yielded D and trimming. The sample holds about 330,000 clones, 80% to 90% seen once. This chain connects TRBV5-1 to TRBJ2-7, with a weak D call TRBD2 (6 bases). The receptor was derived from a man between 18 and 29 years old who had recovered from COVID-19. The specimen sequenced was peripheral blood. CDR3 nucleotide sequence: TGCGCCAGCAGCTTGGGGGACTCCCGGGGGGAGCAGTACTTC. This encodes CASSLGDSRGEQYF. Full variable domain (outside the CDR3, taken from reference TRBV5-1 and TRBJ2-7): KAGVTQTPRYLIKTRGQQVTLSCSPISGHRSVSWYQQTPGQGLQFLFEYFSETQRNKGNFPGRFSGRQFSNSRSEMNVSTLELGDSALYLCASSLGDSRGEQYFGPGTRLTVT.